The 3 T cell receptor beta chains below were found in one sample sequenced in a study of PD-1 blockade in classical Hodgkin lymphoma. The method was immunoSEQ multiplex PCR; TCRdb's version includes in-frame clones alone and lacks a portion of them. The repertoire consists of 40,000 to 65,000 clones, with about 85% occurring once and the leading ten covering approximately 15%. Patients all relapsed after autologous stem cell transplantation, and there was variation in brentuximab vedotin exposure. The material sequenced was peripheral blood mononuclear cells (PBMCs), taken at baseline. The receptors stem from a human donor with classical Hodgkin lymphoma.

The rearrangement uses TRBV6-1 and TRBJ1-3; D is unclear. This CDR3 region has 17 residues. The V gene lost 2 bases and the J gene lost 0 bases, with 14 bases spanning the gap. The germline V gene has CDR1 MNHNS and CDR2 SASEGT. Written as DNA, the CDR3 is TGTGCCAGCAGTGAATTTGGCAGCTCTCGCTCTGGAAACACCATATATTTT. It specifies CASSEFGSSRSGNTIYF.

Only one count was recorded for this clone. This chain joins TRBV6-5 and TRBJ2-7; D may be TRBD1 (6 bases). The germline V and J ends were trimmed by 6 bases and 2 bases, with 17 bases remaining between them. The CDR3 runs 15 residues. Per germline, CDR1 MNHEY and CDR2 SVGAGI. The CDR3 protein is CASRQQGIGTYEQYF. The DNA of the CDR3 is TGTGCCAGCAGGCAACAGGGTATCGGGACCTACGAGCAGTACTTC.

V gene TRBV11-3 combines with J gene TRBJ2-1, with D maybe TRBD1 (6 bases). Germline V gene sequence: CDR1 SGHNT, CDR2 YENEEA. With 6 bases removed from V and 10 bases from J, the gap between germline ends came to 10 bases. CDR3 length: 11 residues. This chain's CDR3 is CASSTRGEQFF. CDR3 nucleotide sequence: TGTGCCAGCAGTACGAGGGGGGAGCAGTTCTTC.